The 27 T cell receptor beta chains below come from one sample, sequenced in a study of kidney transplant recipient with SARS-CoV-2 infection (dated by TCRdb to about 2021). The sequencing machine was an Illumina MiSeq. TCRdb redid the processing of the public reads, applying fastp at Q25 and MiXCR, and retained in-frame beta chains. Every distinct CDR3 protein forms one entry, paired with its most common genes and DNA. For this sample the table gives under 300,000 distinct CDR3 sequences, of which about 28% were detected only once. Under 9.5% of the sample is in the top ten clones. The sample's time point label is to be understood as: pre-pandemic baseline sample and day 111 after first positive SARS-CoV-2 test. This material consisted of a blood sample, taken at baseline and on roughly day 120 from a kidney transplant recipient. The source of these receptors is a male patient aged 25 to 39 who had COVID-19 and was a kidney transplant recipient. After a transplant, some T cells may have been passed on by the graft donor.

This clonotype came up once. A read error may be the cause here, since a much bigger clone is one base away. The rearrangement links TRBV5-4 to TRBJ1-2, with D perhaps TRBD1 (5 bases). Germline CDR1 and CDR2: SGHNT and YYREEE (reference sequence). V shed 0 bases and J shed 8 bases, with 11 bases lying between them. The CDR3 contains 13 residues. The CDR3 DNA sequence: TGTGCCAGCAGCTTGGGCCGGGGCCGGGGCTACACCTTC. Its protein is CASSLGRGRGYTF.

This clonotype was recorded many times. The V call is TRBV6-5, the J call TRBJ1-5; D is unresolved. CDR3 length: 14 residues. Trimming removed 5 bases at V and 2 bases at J, with 10 bases between. The germline CDR1 and CDR2 sequences are MNHEY and SVGAGI. The CDR3: CASSPRGGNQPQHF. CDR3 nucleotide sequence: TGTGCCAGCAGTCCCCGGGGAGGCAATCAGCCCCAGCATTTT.

Of note for this clonotype: Possible read error: a much larger clone is one base away. This chain joins TRBV25-1 and TRBJ1-2; D is undetermined. Germline values: CDR1 MGHDK, CDR2 SYGVNS. Trimming shortened V by 5 bases and J by 4 bases, and 23 bases separated the two germline ends. The CDR3 consists of 17 residues. The CDR3 sequence: CASSKLVELGKTYGYTF. CDR3 DNA sequence: TGTGCCAGCAGTAAGTTGGTAGAACTGGGAAAGACCTATGGCTACACCTTC.

This clonotype has a count of ten or more. The chain couples TRBV10-3 to TRBJ1-4; maybe TRBD1 (5 bases). This CDR3 has 13 amino acids. CDR1 ENHRY and CDR2 SYGVKD come from the germline V gene. V lost 6 bases, J lost 3 bases, and 8 bases lay in between. The CDR3 region is CAISPGSNEKLFF. CDR3 in DNA: TGTGCCATCAGCCCAGGGTCTAATGAAAAACTGTTTTTT.

In the case of this clonotype: A much larger clone sits a single nucleotide away, making a read error possible. This sequence joins TRBV19 and TRBJ1-1; D may be TRBD1 (5 bases). The CDR3 contains 17 residues. Trimming took 5 bases from V and 0 from J, leaving 19 bases between them. Germline V CDR1 and CDR2: LNHDA, SQIVND (reference sequence). In DNA, the CDR3 is TGTGCCAGTAGTTCAGGGCTGGGGATCGTTTTGAACACTGAAGCTTTCTTT. Its translation is CASSSGLGIVLNTEAFF.

The gene calls are TRBV3-1 and TRBJ2-3; D uncertain. The J call may be faulty, since TRBJ2-5 better matches the DNA end. Germline V CDR1 and CDR2: LGHDT, YNNKEL (reference sequence). This CDR3 is built from 17 residues. The CDR3 reads CASSGIVPIPFSETQYF. The CDR3 region has the DNA TGTGCCAGCAGCGGTATAGTTCCCATTCCTTTCTCTGAGACCCAGTACTTC.

This clonotype was picked up many times. This chain links TRBV20-1 with TRBJ1-1, with 9 bases that match TRBD1. The CDR3 has 15 residues. The V gene's germline CDR1 is DFQATT and CDR2 SNEGSKA (reference sequence). The trim removed 6 bases at V and 5 bases at J, leaving 13 bases unmatched. The CDR3 DNA follows: TGCAGTGCCAAACTCCACAGGGGGCCGGGTACTGAAGCTTTCTTT. Its protein is CSAKLHRGPGTEAFF.

Comments on this clonotype: This may arise from a read error, as a much more abundant clone is one base away. This CDR3 is missing its conserved last phenylalanine or tryptophan, likely due to a read error. The chain carries TRBV28 and TRBJ2-2; 12 bases map to TRBD1. With V trimmed by 6 bases and J by 3 bases, 5 bases remained unmatched. Germline loops: CDR1 MDHEN, CDR2 SYDVKM. The CDR3 is 16 amino acids. The CDR3 DNA follows: TGTGCCAGCAGCCGGGACAGGGGGCTAGACACCGGGGAGCTGTTTTCT. It codes for CASSRDRGLDTGELFS.

A word on this clonotype: Being one base from a much bigger clone, this may be a read error. The chain combines TRBV4-1 with TRBJ2-7, with unresolved D. Germline loops: CDR1 MGHRA, CDR2 YSYEKL. This CDR3 is 15 amino acids long. CDR3 protein: CASSQEFDGYYEQCF. CDR3 nucleotide sequence: TGCGCCAGCAGCCAAGAATTTGACGGCTACTACGAGCAGTGCTTC.

This clonotype was seen repeatedly, ten times or more. The V and J genes are TRBV3-1 and TRBJ1-3; D is unresolved. CDR3 size: 16 residues. V lost 5 bases, J lost 2 bases, and 16 bases lay in between. Germline assignment: CDR1 LGHDT and CDR2 YNNKEL (reference sequence). CDR3 sequence reads: CASSTHGGSPGNTIYF. In DNA form, the CDR3 reads TGTGCCAGCAGCACGCACGGAGGGTCCCCTGGAAACACCATATATTTT.

For this clonotype: With a much larger clone just one base away, this may be a read error. The chain employs TRBV2 and TRBJ2-7; possibly TRBD2 for D (6 bases). The CDR3 covers 14 residues. Germline V gives CDR1 SNHLY, CDR2 FYNNEI. As DNA, the CDR3 is TGTGCCAGCAGCCCTCGTCACCAGGACTACGAGCGGTACGTC. It specifies CASSPRHQDYERYV.

As regards this clonotype: A single base is all that separates this from a far larger clone, so a read error is likely. The chain uses TRBV7-9 and TRBJ2-5; perhaps TRBD1 as D (6 bases). The CDR3 length is 11 residues. Trimming cost V 5 bases and J 11 bases, with 12 bases left between them. Per germline, CDR1 SEHNR and CDR2 FQNEAQ (reference sequence). CDR3 sequence (DNA): TGTGCCAGCAGCGTAGGGGGAGCGCAGTACTTC. Translation gives CASSVGGAQYF. The variable domain in full, with the rest retrieved from reference TRBV7-9 and TRBJ2-5, is DTGVSQNPRHKITKRGQNVTFRCDPISEHNRLYWYRQTLGQGPEFLTYFQNEAQLEKSRLLSDRFSAERPKGSFSTLEIQRTEQGDSAMYLCASSVGGAQYFGPGTRLLVL.

The V gene is TRBV24-1, the J gene TRBJ2-1; 9 bases map to TRBD2. CDR3 length equals 15 residues. With V trimmed by 0 bases and J by 8 bases, 4 bases remained unmatched. CDR1 and CDR2 (germline): KGHDR, SFDVKD. This chain's CDR3 is CATSDLGLARDEQFF. CDR3 nucleotide sequence: TGTGCCACCAGTGATTTGGGACTAGCGAGGGATGAGCAGTTCTTC.

This clonotype was detected many times. J is TRBJ1-2 and V is TRBV24-1, with D unresolved. The CDR3 covers 17 residues. CDR1 and CDR2 from the germline V gene are KGHDR and SFDVKD. Trimming cost V 6 bases and J 4 bases, with 23 bases left between them. The CDR3 sequence: CATSYRISTRKTYGYTF. The CDR3 DNA is TGTGCCACCAGTTATCGAATTAGTACCAGAAAGACCTATGGCTACACCTTC.

This clonotype was recorded many times. This sequence joins TRBV20-1 and TRBJ2-7; 7 bases fit TRBD1. The CDR3 covers 14 residues. With 2 bases clipped from V and 1 base from J, the junction kept 5 bases outside the gene matches. The germline CDR1 and CDR2 sequences are DFQATT and SNEGSKA (reference sequence). DNA of the CDR3: TGCAGTGCTAGAAGAACAGGGGAGTCCTACGAGCAGTACTTC. Its protein product is CSARRTGESYEQYF.

This clonotype was seen many times. The chain combines TRBV7-4 with TRBJ1-2; D is unclear. The CDR3 length is 17 residues. V was cut by 5 bases and J by 4 bases, with 23 bases left in between. In germline, CDR1 is SGHVT, CDR2 SQSDAQ. This CDR3 reads CASSPNSSARKTYGYTF. The CDR3, as DNA: TGTGCCAGCAGCCCCAACAGTTCAGCTCGAAAGACCTATGGCTACACCTTC.

This clonotype was observed at least ten times. V and J are TRBV3-1 and TRBJ1-1; D unresolved. The CDR3 runs to 17 residues. Trimming stripped 4 bases from V and 4 bases from J, with 22 bases between. The germline V gene encodes CDR1 LGHDT and CDR2 YNNKEL (reference sequence). The CDR3 DNA is TGTGCCAGCAGCCTGTGCGGTCCCATTTCAATTCGCACTGAAGCTTTCTTT. Its translation: CASSLCGPISIRTEAFF.

This clonotype was seen only a few times. The chain carries TRBV9 and TRBJ2-1, with 12 bases lining up with TRBD1. Per germline, CDR1 SGDLS and CDR2 YYNGEE. The length of the CDR3 is 15 residues. J gave up 9 bases and V 4 bases, and 8 bases lay outside the gene matches. CDR3 in amino acids: CASSFRDRGPGEQFF. The CDR3 DNA reads TGTGCCAGCAGCTTCCGGGACAGGGGGCCAGGTGAGCAGTTCTTC.

For this clonotype: A much larger clonotype is one base distant, so this may be a read error. This CDR3 is missing its conserved last phenylalanine or tryptophan, likely due to a read error. The J gene is TRBJ2-1, the V gene TRBV11-3; D is uncertain. The germline V gene has CDR1 SGHNT and CDR2 YENEEA. Trimming took 7 bases from V and 9 from J, leaving 13 bases between them. CDR3 length: 12 residues. CDR3 region: CASTRARSEQFL. As DNA, the CDR3 is TGTGCCAGCACTCGTGCAAGATCTGAGCAGTTCCTC.

V and J are TRBV19 and TRBJ2-6; the match to TRBD1 covers 10 bases. CDR1 and CDR2 (germline): LNHDA, SQIVND (reference sequence). The CDR3 runs 17 residues. With V trimmed by 3 bases and J by 2 bases, 4 bases remained unmatched. DNA of the CDR3: TGTGCCAGTAGTATTGGGACAGGGGTGGCTGGGGCCAACGTCCTGACTTTC. As protein: CASSIGTGVAGANVLTF.

This clonotype has a count of ten or more. The V and J genes are TRBV6-1 and TRBJ1-2, with D uncertain. This CDR3 has 17 amino acids. CDR1 MNHNS and CDR2 SASEGT come from the germline V gene. The V and J ends lost 4 bases and 4 bases respectively, with 22 bases between them. This chain's CDR3 is CASSADFSMRKTYGYTF. In DNA, the CDR3 is TGTGCCAGCAGTGCGGACTTCTCTATGCGAAAGACCTATGGCTACACCTTC.

A single count supports this clonotype. This sequence joins TRBV20-1 and TRBJ2-1; maybe TRBD2 (5 bases). The CDR3 is made up of 15 amino acids. Germline V lookup: CDR1 DFQATT, CDR2 SNEGSKA (reference sequence). With 1 base removed from V and 0 bases from J, the gap between germline ends came to 10 bases. In DNA, the CDR3 is TGCAGTGCTAGAGTAGGCGGAGGCTCCTACAATGAGCAGTTCTTC. Protein: CSARVGGGSYNEQFF.

Of note for this clonotype: A much larger clone sits a single nucleotide away, making a read error possible. The chain uses TRBV11-2 and TRBJ1-2; no clear D. The CDR3 loop spans 17 amino acids. Germline V gene sequence: CDR1 SGHAT, CDR2 FQNNGV. V was cut by 5 bases and J by 6 bases, with 25 bases left in between. This CDR3 reads CASSGMQTSRKTNGYTF. The CDR3 DNA reads as TGTGCCAGCAGCGGCATGCAAACAAGCAGAAAGACCAATGGCTACACCTTC.

Points on this clonotype: A much larger clone differs from this one at a single base, so this may be a read error. The genes are TRBV7-9 and TRBJ1-2; no clear D gene. V was clipped by 8 bases and J by 4 bases, with 26 bases between them. Germline V gene data show CDR1 as SEHNR and CDR2 as FQNEAQ (reference sequence). This CDR3 is 17 amino acids long. The CDR3 DNA follows: TGTGCCAGCGGCCACTGGTCATACCATGGAAAGACCTATGGCTACACCTTC. Translated: CASGHWSYHGKTYGYTF.

In DNA, the CDR3 is TGTGCCTGGAGTAGGCTAGCGTCCGCAGATACGCAGTATTTT. Its translation: CAWSRLASADTQYF. This chain links TRBV30 with TRBJ2-3; D possibly corresponds to TRBD2 (6 bases). Trimming pared 2 bases from V and 4 bases from J, leaving 13 bases between. Germline CDR1 GTSNPN, CDR2 SVGIG (reference sequence). The CDR3 totals 14 residues.

In this sample, this clonotype turned up many times. The chain carries TRBV11-1 and TRBJ1-2, with D unclear. Germline V gene data show CDR1 as SGHAT and CDR2 as FQDESV (reference sequence). Between the trimmed V and J ends, which lost 5 bases and 4 bases, there was a span of 23 bases. The CDR3 contains 17 residues. This CDR3 reads CASSGRNKAGKTYGYTF. The CDR3 coding sequence is TGTGCCAGCAGCGGTAGGAATAAGGCTGGAAAGACCTATGGCTACACCTTC.

In this sample, this clonotype turned up many times. This sequence joins TRBV11-2 and TRBJ1-6, with D possibly TRBD1 on 6 matching bases. V was shortened by 0 bases and J by 2 bases, with 11 bases between the two germline ends. The germline gives CDR1 SGHAT, CDR2 FQNNGV. This CDR3 contains 17 residues. DNA for the CDR3: TGTGCCAGCAGCTTAGATCGCAGGGGCGCCTATAATTCACCCCTCCACTTT. Translating it yields CASSLDRRGAYNSPLHF.